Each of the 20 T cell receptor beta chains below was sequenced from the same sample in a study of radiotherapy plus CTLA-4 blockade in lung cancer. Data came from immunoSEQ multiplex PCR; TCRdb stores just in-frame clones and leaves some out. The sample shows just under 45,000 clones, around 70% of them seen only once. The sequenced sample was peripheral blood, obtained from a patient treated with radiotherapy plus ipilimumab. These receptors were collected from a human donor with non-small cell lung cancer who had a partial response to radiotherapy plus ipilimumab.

CDR3 sequence (DNA): TGTGCCAGCAGCTTACATGGGACTAGCGGGGTGTTGAATGAGCAGTTCTTC. Residues: CASSLHGTSGVLNEQFF. V gene TRBV7-2 combines with J gene TRBJ2-1, with 13 bases identical to TRBD2. V gave up 2 bases and J gave up 7 bases; unmatched junction bases: 8. Looked up from germline, CDR1 is SGHTA and CDR2 is FQGNSA. The CDR3 consists of 17 residues.

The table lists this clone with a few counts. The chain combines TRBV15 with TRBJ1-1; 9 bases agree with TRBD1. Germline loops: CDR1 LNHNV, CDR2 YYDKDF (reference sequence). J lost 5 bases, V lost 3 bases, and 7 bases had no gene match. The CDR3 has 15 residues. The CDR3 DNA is TGTGCCACCAGCAGGGCCGGGACAGGGTTTACTGAAGCTTTCTTT. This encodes CATSRAGTGFTEAFF. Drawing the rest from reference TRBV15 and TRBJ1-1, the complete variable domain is DAMVIQNPRYQVTQFGKPVTLSCSQTLNHNVMYWYQQKSSQAPKLLFHYYDKDFNNEADTPDNFQSRRPNTSFCFLDIRSPGLGDTAMYLCATSRAGTGFTEAFFGQGTRLTVV.

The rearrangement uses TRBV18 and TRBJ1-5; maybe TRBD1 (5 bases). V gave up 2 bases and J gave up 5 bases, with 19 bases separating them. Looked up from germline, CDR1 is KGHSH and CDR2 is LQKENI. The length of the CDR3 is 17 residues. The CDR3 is CASSPIAGGVAYQPQHF. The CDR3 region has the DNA TGTGCCAGCTCACCAATCGCAGGAGGGGTTGCTTATCAGCCCCAGCATTTT.

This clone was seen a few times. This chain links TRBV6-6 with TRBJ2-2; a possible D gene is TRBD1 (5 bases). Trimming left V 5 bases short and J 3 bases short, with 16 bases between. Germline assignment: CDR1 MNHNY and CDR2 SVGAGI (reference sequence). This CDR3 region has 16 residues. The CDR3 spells CASSVPVGHYTGELFF. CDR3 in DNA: TGTGCCAGCAGTGTTCCCGTAGGACACTACACCGGGGAGCTGTTTTTT.

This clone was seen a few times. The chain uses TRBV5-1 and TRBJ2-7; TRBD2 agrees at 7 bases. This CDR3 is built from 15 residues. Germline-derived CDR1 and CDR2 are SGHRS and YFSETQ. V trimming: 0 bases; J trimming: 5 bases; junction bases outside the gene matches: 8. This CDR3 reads CASSLEGGRFNEQYF. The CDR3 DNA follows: TGCGCCAGCAGCTTGGAGGGAGGGAGGTTCAACGAGCAGTACTTC.

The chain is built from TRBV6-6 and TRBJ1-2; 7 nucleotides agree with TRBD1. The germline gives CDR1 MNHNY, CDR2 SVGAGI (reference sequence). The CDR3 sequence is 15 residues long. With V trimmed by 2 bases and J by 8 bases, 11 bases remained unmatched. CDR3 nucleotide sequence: TGTGCCAGCAGTTACAGGGGACAGTTCCTACAAGGCTACACCTTC. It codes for CASSYRGQFLQGYTF.

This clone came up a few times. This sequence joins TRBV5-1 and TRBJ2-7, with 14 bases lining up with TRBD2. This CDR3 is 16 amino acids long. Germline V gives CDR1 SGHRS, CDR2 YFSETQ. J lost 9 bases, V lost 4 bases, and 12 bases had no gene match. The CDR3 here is CASSPEPGLAGVAQYF. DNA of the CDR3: TGCGCCAGCAGCCCGGAACCGGGACTAGCGGGAGTGGCGCAGTACTTC.

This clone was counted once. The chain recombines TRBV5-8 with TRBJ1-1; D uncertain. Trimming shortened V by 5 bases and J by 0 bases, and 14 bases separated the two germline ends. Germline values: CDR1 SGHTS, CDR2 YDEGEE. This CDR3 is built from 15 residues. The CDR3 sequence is CASRTPSLMNTEAFF. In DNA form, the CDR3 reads TGTGCCAGCAGAACACCTAGTTTGATGAACACTGAAGCTTTCTTT.

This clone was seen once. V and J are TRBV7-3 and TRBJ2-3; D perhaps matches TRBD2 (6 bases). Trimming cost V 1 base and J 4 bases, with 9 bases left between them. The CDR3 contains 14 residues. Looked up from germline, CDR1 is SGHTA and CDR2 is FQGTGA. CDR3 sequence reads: CASSLKGLADTQYF. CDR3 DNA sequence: TGTGCCAGCAGCTTAAAGGGACTGGCAGATACGCAGTATTTT.

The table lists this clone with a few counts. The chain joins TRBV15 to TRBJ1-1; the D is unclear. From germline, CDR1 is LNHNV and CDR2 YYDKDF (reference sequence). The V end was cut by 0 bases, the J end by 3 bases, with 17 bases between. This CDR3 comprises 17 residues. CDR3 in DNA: TGTGCCACCAGCAGAGATGTAGGAACACGGCGGGACACTGAAGCTTTCTTT. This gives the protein CATSRDVGTRRDTEAFF.

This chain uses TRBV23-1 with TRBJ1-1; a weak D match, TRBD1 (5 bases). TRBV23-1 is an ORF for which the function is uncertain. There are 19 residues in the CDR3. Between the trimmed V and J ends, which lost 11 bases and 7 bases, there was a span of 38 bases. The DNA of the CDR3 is TGCGCCCGTCTGTGTTGGGGCCTAGTCAAGAGGAGAAGGGTGGTTGAAGCTTTCTTT. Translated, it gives CARLCWGLVKRRRVVEAFF.

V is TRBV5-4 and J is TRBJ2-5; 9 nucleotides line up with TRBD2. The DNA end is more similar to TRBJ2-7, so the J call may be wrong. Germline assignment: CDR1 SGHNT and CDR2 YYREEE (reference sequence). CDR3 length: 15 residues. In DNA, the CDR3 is TGTGCCAGCAGCTTGCTGGCGGGAGGGTCCTACGAGCAGTACTTC. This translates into CASSLLAGGSYEQYF.

DNA for the CDR3: TGTGCCAGCAGCTTGGGCCCTAGCGGGAGGGACGAGCAGTACTTC. This encodes CASSLGPSGRDEQYF. The genes are TRBV11-2 and TRBJ2-7; 12 positions agree with TRBD2. Germline lookup yields CDR1 SGHAT and CDR2 FQNNGV. V dropped 3 bases and J dropped 5; count of bases not matched to a gene: 5. The CDR3 covers 15 residues.

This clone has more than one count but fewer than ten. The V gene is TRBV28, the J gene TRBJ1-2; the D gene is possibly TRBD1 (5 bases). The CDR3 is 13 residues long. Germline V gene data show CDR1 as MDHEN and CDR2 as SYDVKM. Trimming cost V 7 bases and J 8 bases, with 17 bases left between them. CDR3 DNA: TGTGCCAGCACCCTCGGAACAGGACAAGGCTACACCTTC. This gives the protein CASTLGTGQGYTF.

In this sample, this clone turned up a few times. The CDR3 nucleotides read TGTGCCAGCCGACTAGCGGGAGGCACAGATACGCAGTATTTT. This translates into CASRLAGGTDTQYF. The V gene is TRBV27, the J gene TRBJ2-3, with 12 positions matching TRBD2. The CDR3 totals 14 residues. The germline gives CDR1 MNHEY, CDR2 SMNVEV (reference sequence). Trimming cost V 8 bases and J 1 base; bases outside gene matches: 1.

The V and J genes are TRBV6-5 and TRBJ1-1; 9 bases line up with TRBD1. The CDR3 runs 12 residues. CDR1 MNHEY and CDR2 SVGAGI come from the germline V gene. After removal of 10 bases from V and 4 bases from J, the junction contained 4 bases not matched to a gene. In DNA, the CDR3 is TGTGCCATACAGGGGGCCCTCACTGAAGCTTTCTTT. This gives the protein CAIQGALTEAFF.

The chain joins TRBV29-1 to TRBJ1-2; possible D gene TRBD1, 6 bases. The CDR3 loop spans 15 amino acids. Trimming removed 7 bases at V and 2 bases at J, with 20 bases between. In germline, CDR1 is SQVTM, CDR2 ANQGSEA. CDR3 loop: CSDTDPTGWNYGYTF. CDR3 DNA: TGCAGCGATACGGACCCTACAGGGTGGAACTATGGCTACACCTTC.

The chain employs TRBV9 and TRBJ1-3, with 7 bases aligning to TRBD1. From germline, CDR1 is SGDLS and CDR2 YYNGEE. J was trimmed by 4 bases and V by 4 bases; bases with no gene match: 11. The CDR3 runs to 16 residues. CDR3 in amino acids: CASSPTPGTAGNTIYF. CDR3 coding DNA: TGTGCCAGCAGCCCCACCCCCGGGACAGCAGGAAACACCATATATTTT.

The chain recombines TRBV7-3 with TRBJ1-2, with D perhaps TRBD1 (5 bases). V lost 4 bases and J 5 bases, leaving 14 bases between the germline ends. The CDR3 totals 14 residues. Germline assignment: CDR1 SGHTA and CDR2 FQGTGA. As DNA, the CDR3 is TGTGCCAGCAGCTCATCCACAAGGGGATATGGCTACACCTTC. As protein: CASSSSTRGYGYTF.

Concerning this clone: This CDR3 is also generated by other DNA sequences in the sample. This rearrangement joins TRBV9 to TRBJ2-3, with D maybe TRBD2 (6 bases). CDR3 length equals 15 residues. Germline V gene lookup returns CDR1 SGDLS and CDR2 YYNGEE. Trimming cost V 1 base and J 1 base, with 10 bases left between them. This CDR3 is CASSVTGDGTDTQYF. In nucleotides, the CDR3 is TGTGCCAGCAGCGTAACGGGGGATGGCACAGATACGCAGTATTTT. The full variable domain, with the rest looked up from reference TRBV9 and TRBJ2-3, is DSGVTQTPKHLITATGQRVTLRCSPRSGDLSVYWYQQSLDQGLQFLIQYYNGEERAKGNILERFSAQQFPDLHSELNLSSLELGDSALYFCASSVTGDGTDTQYFGPGTRLTVL.